This T cell receptor (beta chain) was recorded in a study of tumour-infiltrating T cells in Burkitt lymphoma. Study at large: Overall and progression-free survival were predicted by productive clonality.

The table came from immunoSEQ multiplex PCR; TCRdb's copy has only in-frame clones and leaves some out. The sample shows about 14,000 clones, 65% to 90% of them seen only once. The CDR3 spans 13 residues. With V trimmed by 3 bases and J by 1 base, 2 bases remained unmatched. The germline V gene has CDR1 SQVTM and CDR2 ANQGSEA. This clone was detected once. This clonotype originated in a human donor with diffuse large B-cell lymphoma. This chain links TRBV29-1 with TRBJ1-1; TRBD1 aligns across 7 bases. The specimen was tumor tissue. CDR3 nucleotides: TGCAGCGTTGACGCAGGGGGGAACACTGAAGCTTTCTTT. It specifies CSVDAGGNTEAFF.